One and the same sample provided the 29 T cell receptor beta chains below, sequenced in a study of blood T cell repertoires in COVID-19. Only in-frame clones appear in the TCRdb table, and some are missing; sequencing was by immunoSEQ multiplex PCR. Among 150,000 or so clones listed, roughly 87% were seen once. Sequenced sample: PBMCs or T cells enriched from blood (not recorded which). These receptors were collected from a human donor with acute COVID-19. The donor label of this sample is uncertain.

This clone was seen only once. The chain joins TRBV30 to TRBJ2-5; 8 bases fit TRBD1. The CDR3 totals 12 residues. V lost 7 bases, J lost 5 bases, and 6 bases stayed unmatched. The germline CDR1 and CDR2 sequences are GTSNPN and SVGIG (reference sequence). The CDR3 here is CAYGQGVETQYF. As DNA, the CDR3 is TGTGCCTACGGACAGGGTGTGGAGACCCAGTACTTC.

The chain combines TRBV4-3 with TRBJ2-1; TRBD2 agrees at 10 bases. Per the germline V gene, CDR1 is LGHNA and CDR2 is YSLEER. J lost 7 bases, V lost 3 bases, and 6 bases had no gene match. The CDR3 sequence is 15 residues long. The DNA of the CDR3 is TGCGCCAGCAGCCAGAGCGGGGGGGCTGGGAATGAGCAGTTCTTC. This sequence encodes CASSQSGGAGNEQFF.

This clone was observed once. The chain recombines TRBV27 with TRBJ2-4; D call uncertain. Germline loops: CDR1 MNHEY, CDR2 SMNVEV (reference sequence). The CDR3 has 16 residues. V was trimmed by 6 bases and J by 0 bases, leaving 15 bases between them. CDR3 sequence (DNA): TGTGCCAGCAGCCTAAACAGTATAATAGCCAAAAACATTCAGTACTTC. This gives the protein CASSLNSIIAKNIQYF.

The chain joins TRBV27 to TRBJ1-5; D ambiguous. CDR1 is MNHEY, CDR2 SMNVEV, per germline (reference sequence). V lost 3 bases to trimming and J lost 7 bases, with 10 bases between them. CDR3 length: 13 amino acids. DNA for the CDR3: TGTGCCAGCAGTTTTGGAGTGCACCAGCCCCAGCATTTT. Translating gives CASSFGVHQPQHF.

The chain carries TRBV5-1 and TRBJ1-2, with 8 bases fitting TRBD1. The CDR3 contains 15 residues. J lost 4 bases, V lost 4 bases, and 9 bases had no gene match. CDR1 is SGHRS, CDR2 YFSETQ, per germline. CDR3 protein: CASSRNQGAGYGYTF. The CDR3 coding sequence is TGCGCCAGCAGCCGCAACCAGGGGGCTGGCTATGGCTACACCTTC. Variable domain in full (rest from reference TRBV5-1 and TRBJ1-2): KAGVTQTPRYLIKTRGQQVTLSCSPISGHRSVSWYQQTPGQGLQFLFEYFSETQRNKGNFPGRFSGRQFSNSRSEMNVSTLELGDSALYLCASSRNQGAGYGYTFGSGTRLTVV.

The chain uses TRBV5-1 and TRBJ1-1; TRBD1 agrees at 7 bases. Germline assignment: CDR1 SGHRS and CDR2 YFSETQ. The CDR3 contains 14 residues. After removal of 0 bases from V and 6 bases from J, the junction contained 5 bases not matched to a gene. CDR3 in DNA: TGCGCCAGCAGCTTGGGACAGGGAAGGGCTGAAGCTTTCTTT. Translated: CASSLGQGRAEAFF. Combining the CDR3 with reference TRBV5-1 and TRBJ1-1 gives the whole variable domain KAGVTQTPRYLIKTRGQQVTLSCSPISGHRSVSWYQQTPGQGLQFLFEYFSETQRNKGNFPGRFSGRQFSNSRSEMNVSTLELGDSALYLCASSLGQGRAEAFFGQGTRLTVV.

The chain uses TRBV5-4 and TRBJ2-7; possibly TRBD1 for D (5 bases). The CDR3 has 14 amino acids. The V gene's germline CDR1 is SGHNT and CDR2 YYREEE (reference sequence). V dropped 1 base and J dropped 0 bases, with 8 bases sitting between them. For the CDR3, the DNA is TGTGCCAGCAGCTTGCAGGGTTCCTCCTACGAGCAGTACTTC. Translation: CASSLQGSSYEQYF. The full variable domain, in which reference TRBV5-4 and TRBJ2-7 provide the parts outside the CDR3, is ETGVTQSPTHLIKTRGQQVTLRCSSQSGHNTVSWYQQALGQGPQFIFQYYREEENGRGNFPPRFSGLQFPNYSSELNVNALELDDSALYLCASSLQGSSYEQYFGPGTRLTVT.

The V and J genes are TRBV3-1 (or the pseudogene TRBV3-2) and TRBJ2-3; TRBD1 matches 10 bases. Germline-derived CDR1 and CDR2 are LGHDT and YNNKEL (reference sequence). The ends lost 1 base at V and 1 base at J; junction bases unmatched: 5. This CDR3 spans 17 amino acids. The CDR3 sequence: CASSQAFGTGGTDTQYF. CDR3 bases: TGTGCCAGCAGCCAAGCGTTCGGGACAGGGGGCACAGATACGCAGTATTTT.

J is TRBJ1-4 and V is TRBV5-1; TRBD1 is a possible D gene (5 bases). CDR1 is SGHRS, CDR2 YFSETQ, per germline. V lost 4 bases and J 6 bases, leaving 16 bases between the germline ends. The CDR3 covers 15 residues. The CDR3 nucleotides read TGCGCCAGCAGCCCCTGGGGCTCTTCAGATGAAAAACTGTTTTTT. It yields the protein CASSPWGSSDEKLFF.

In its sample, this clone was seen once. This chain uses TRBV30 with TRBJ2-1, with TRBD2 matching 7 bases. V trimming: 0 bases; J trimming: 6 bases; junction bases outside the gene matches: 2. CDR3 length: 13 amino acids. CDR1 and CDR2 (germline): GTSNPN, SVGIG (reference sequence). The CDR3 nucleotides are TGTGCCTGGAGTGTAACGGGAGGCAATGAGCAGTTCTTC. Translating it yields CAWSVTGGNEQFF.

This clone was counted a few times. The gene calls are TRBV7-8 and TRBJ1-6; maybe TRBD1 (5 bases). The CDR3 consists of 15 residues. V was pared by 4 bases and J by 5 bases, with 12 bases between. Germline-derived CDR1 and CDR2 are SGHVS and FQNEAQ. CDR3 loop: CASSSRAGDNSPLHF. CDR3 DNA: TGTGCCAGCAGCTCCCGGGCGGGGGATAATTCACCCCTCCACTTT.

The CDR3 protein is CASSSRQGQGFETQYF. CDR3 DNA: TGTGCCAGCAGTTCCCGCCAGGGACAGGGATTCGAGACCCAGTACTTC. J is TRBJ2-5 and V is TRBV6-5; TRBD1 matches at 9 bases. Germline-derived CDR1 and CDR2 are MNHEY and SVGAGI. The CDR3 totals 16 residues. The J segment lost 5 bases and the V segment lost 4 bases, leaving 11 bases of the junction unmatched.

The CDR3 region is CATSRVLTSGGLVGRNTQYF. The CDR3 DNA reads TGTGCCACCAGCAGAGTCCTGACTAGCGGGGGCCTCGTTGGGCGGAATACGCAGTATTTT. The chain is built from TRBV15 and TRBJ2-3, with 12 bases fitting TRBD2. CDR1 and CDR2 (germline): LNHNV, YYDKDF (reference sequence). This CDR3 region has 20 residues. J gave up 7 bases and V 1 base, and 18 bases lay outside the gene matches. The variable domain in full, with the rest retrieved from reference TRBV15 and TRBJ2-3, is DAMVIQNPRYQVTQFGKPVTLSCSQTLNHNVMYWYQQKSSQAPKLLFHYYDKDFNNEADTPDNFQSRRPNTSFCFLDIRSPGLGDTAMYLCATSRVLTSGGLVGRNTQYFGPGTRLTVL.

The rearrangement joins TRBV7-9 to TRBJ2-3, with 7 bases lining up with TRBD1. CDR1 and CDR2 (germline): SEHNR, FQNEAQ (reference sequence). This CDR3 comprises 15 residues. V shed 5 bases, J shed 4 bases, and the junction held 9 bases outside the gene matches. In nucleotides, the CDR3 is TGTGCCAGCAGCCGACAGGGAACCTCCGCAGATACGCAGTATTTT. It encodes CASSRQGTSADTQYF.

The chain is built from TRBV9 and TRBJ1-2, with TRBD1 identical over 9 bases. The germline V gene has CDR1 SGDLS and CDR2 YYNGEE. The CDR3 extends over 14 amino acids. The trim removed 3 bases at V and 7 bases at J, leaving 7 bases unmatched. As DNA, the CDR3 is TGTGCCAGCAGCGAGGGAGACAGGGGGATTGGCTACACCTTC. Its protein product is CASSEGDRGIGYTF.

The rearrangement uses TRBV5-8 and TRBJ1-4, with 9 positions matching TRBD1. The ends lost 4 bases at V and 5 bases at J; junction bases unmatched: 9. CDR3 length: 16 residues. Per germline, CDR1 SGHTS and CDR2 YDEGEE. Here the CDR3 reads CASSLTPTGGNEKLFF. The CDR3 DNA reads TGTGCCAGCAGCCTAACACCGACAGGGGGAAATGAAAAACTGTTTTTT.

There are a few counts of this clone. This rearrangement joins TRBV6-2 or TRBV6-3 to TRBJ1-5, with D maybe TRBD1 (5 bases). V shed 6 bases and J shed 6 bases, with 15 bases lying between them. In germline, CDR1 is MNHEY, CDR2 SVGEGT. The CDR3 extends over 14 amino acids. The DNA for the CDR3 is TGTGCCAGCAGCCACCTCGGGAGGGGTCAGCCCCAGCATTTT. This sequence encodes CASSHLGRGQPQHF.

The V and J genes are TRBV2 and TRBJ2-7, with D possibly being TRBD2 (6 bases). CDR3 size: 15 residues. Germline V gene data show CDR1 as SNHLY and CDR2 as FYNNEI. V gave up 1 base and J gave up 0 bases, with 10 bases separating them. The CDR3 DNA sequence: TGTGCCAGCAGTGAAGAGCGGGTCAGCTCCTACGAGCAGTACTTC. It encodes CASSEERVSSYEQYF.

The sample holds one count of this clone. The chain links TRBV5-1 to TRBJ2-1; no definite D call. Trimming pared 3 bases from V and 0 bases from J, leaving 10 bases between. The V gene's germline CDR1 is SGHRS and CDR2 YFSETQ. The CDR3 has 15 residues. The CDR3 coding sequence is TGCGCCAGCAGCTCCACCCCGAGCTCCTACAATGAGCAGTTCTTC. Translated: CASSSTPSSYNEQFF.

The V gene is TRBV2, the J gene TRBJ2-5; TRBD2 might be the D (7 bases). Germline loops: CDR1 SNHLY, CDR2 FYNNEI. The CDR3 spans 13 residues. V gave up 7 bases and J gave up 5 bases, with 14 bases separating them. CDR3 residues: CASKGGREETQYF. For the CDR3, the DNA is TGTGCCAGCAAGGGGGGGCGGGAGGAGACCCAGTACTTC. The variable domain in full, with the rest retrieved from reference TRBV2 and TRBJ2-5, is EPEVTQTPSHQVTQMGQEVILRCVPISNHLYFYWYRQILGQKVEFLVSFYNNEISEKSEIFDDQFSVERPDGSNFTLKIRSTKLEDSAMYFCASKGGREETQYFGPGTRLLVL.

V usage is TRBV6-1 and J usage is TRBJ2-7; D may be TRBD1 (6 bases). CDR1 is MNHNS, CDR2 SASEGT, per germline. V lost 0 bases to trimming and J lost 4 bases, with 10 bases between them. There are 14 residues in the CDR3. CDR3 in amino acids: CASSEAGAGYEQYF. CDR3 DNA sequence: TGTGCCAGCAGTGAAGCGGGGGCTGGTTACGAGCAGTACTTC.

CDR3 DNA sequence: TGTGCTAGTGGTTTGGTACTTGGGGCTTCGGATTCACCCCTCCACTTT. Protein sequence: CASGLVLGASDSPLHF. The chain employs TRBV12-5 and TRBJ1-6; D might be TRBD1 (5 bases). The CDR3 is made up of 16 amino acids. Germline V gene lookup returns CDR1 LGHNT and CDR2 FRNRAP. V was trimmed by 0 bases and J by 8 bases, leaving 14 bases between them.

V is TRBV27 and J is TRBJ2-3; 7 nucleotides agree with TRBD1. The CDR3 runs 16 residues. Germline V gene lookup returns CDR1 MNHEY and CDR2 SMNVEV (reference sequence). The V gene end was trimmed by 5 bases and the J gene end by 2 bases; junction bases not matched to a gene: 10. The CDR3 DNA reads TGTGCCAGCAGTCTCCCTCCCGGGACAGCCACAGATACGCAGTATTTT. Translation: CASSLPPGTATDTQYF.

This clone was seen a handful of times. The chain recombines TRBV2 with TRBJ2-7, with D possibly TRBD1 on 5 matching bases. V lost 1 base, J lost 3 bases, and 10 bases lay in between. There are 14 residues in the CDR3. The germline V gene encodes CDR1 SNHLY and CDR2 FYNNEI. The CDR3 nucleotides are TGTGCCAGCAGTGAAGGACAGAAACACTACGAGCAGTACTTC. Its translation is CASSEGQKHYEQYF. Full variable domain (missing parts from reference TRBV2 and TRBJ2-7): EPEVTQTPSHQVTQMGQEVILRCVPISNHLYFYWYRQILGQKVEFLVSFYNNEISEKSEIFDDQFSVERPDGSNFTLKIRSTKLEDSAMYFCASSEGQKHYEQYFGPGTRLTVT.

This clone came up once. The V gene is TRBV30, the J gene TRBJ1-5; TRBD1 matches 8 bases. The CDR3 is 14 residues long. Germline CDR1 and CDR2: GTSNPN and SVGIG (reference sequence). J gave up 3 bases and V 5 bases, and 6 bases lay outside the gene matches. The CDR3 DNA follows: TGTGCCTGGGACAGGGGCGACCTCAATCAGCCCCAGCATTTT. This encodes CAWDRGDLNQPQHF.

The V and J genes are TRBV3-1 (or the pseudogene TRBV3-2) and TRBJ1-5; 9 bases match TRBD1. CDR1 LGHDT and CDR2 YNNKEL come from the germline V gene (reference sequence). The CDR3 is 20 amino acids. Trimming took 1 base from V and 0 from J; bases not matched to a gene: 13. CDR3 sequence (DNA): TGTGCCAGCAGCCAAGGAGGCAGGACAGGGGCTGCTAATAGCAATCAGCCCCAGCATTTT. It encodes CASSQGGRTGAANSNQPQHF.

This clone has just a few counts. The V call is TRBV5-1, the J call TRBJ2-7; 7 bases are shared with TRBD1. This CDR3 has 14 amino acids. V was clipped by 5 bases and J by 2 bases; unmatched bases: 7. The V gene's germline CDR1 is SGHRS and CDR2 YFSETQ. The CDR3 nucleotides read TGCGCCAGCAGTGACAGGGTAGGGGCCTACGAGCAGTACTTC. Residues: CASSDRVGAYEQYF.

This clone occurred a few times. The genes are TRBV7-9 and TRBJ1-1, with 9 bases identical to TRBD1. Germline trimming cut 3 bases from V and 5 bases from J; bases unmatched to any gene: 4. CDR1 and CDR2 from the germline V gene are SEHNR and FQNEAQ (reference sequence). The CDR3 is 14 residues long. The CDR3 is CASSFTGGKTEAFF. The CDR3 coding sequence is TGTGCCAGCAGCTTTACAGGGGGCAAAACTGAAGCTTTCTTT.

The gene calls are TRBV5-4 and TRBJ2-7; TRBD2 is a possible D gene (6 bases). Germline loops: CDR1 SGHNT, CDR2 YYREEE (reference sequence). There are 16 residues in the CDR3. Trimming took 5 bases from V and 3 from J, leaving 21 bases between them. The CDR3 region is CASRGVSGGRGYEQYF. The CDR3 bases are TGTGCCAGCAGGGGCGTGAGTGGGGGGAGAGGCTACGAGCAGTACTTC.